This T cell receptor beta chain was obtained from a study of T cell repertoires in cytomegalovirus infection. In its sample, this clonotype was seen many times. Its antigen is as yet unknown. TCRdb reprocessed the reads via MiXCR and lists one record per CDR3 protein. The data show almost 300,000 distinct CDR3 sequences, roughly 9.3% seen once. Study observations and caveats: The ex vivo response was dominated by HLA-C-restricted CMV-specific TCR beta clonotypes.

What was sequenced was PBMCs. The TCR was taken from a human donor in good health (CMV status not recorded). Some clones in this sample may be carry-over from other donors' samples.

The CDR3 reads CASSQSTQGSSYEQYV. The CDR3 coding sequence is TGCGCCAGCAGTCAAAGTACACAGGGAAGCTCCTACGAGCAGTACGTC. This chain connects TRBV23-1 to TRBJ2-7, with D perhaps matching TRBD1 (6 bases). TRBV23-1 is an ORF, and what it does is uncertain. This CDR3 spans 16 amino acids. The V end lost 2 bases, the J end lost 0 bases, and 14 bases lay between the germline ends.